The 18 T cell receptor beta chains given below trace back to one sample, sequenced in a study of shared clonotypes between healthy human individuals. The table came from immunoSEQ multiplex PCR; TCRdb's copy has only in-frame clones and leaves some out. The sample carries roughly 320,000 clones, roughly 87% recorded once. Sequenced material: memory CD8+ T cells sorted from blood. The sample's subset: CD45RO+ cells pooled with CCR7-negative TemRA cells. The receptor source for this set is a man between 18 and 35 years old in good health.

The rearrangement uses TRBV27 and TRBJ1-4; no reliable D call. Trimming left V 4 bases short and J 5 bases short, with 11 bases between. Germline V gives CDR1 MNHEY, CDR2 SMNVEV (reference sequence). The CDR3 runs 14 residues. CDR3 coding DNA: TGTGCCAGCAGTTCTGCCGGGGAGAATGAAAAACTGTTTTTT. Its translation is CASSSAGENEKLFF.

As regards this clone: Other DNA sequences in this specimen translate into the identical CDR3. The rearrangement uses TRBV9 and TRBJ2-5; perhaps TRBD1 as D (5 bases). The CDR3 contains 14 residues. V shed 0 bases and J shed 1 base, with 7 bases lying between them. The germline CDR1 and CDR2 sequences are SGDLS and YYNGEE. The CDR3 coding sequence is TGTGCCAGCAGCGTAGGGCAGGGCCAAGAGACCCAGTACTTC. This gives the protein CASSVGQGQETQYF.

The chain links TRBV9 to TRBJ1-3; 8 bases map to TRBD1. The V gene's germline CDR1 is SGDLS and CDR2 YYNGEE. CDR3 length equals 15 residues. The V segment lost 3 bases and the J segment 4 bases; nucleotides outside the gene matches: 6. The CDR3 DNA sequence: TGTGCCAGCAGCGCTTTACAGGGGGGAGGAAACACCATATATTTT. Translated: CASSALQGGGNTIYF.

The chain couples TRBV28 to TRBJ1-5; possibly TRBD1 for D (5 bases). The CDR3 runs 14 residues. The germline gives CDR1 MDHEN, CDR2 SYDVKM. V lost 2 bases, J lost 3 bases, and 8 bases lay in between. The CDR3 sequence: CASSLAGFNQPQHF. CDR3 coding DNA: TGTGCCAGCAGTTTAGCAGGGTTCAATCAGCCCCAGCATTTT.

V is TRBV9 and J is TRBJ1-2; D is unclear. CDR1 and CDR2 from the germline V gene are SGDLS and YYNGEE. The V end was cut by 5 bases, the J end by 5 bases, with 10 bases between. The CDR3 extends over 12 amino acids. The CDR3 here is CASSHSGYGYTF. The DNA for the CDR3 is TGTGCCAGCAGTCATTCTGGATATGGCTACACCTTC. The variable domain in full, with the rest retrieved from reference TRBV9 and TRBJ1-2, is DSGVTQTPKHLITATGQRVTLRCSPRSGDLSVYWYQQSLDQGLQFLIQYYNGEERAKGNILERFSAQQFPDLHSELNLSSLELGDSALYFCASSHSGYGYTFGSGTRLTVV.

V usage is TRBV20-1 and J usage is TRBJ2-1; TRBD2 might be the D (6 bases). The V gene's germline CDR1 is DFQATT and CDR2 SNEGSKA (reference sequence). V shed 1 base and J shed 12 bases, with 10 bases lying between them. The CDR3 is 11 residues long. CDR3: CSARAGTLQFF. The DNA of the CDR3 is TGCAGTGCTAGAGCCGGGACTTTGCAGTTCTTC.

J is TRBJ2-7 and V is TRBV10-3; perhaps TRBD2 as D (6 bases). This CDR3 is 16 amino acids long. Germline-derived CDR1 and CDR2 are ENHRY and SYGVKD. V lost 4 bases and J 3 bases, leaving 19 bases between the germline ends. DNA for the CDR3: TGTGCCATCAGTGGAAGCCTCCCGGGGGTAGACTACGAGCAGTACTTC. Amino acids: CAISGSLPGVDYEQYF.

This chain joins TRBV7-2 and TRBJ2-7; D remains ambiguous. The CDR3 covers 15 residues. The germline V and J ends were trimmed by 1 base and 7 bases, with 17 bases remaining between them. Germline V gives CDR1 SGHTA, CDR2 FQGNSA. The CDR3 region has the DNA TGTGCCAGCAGCTTAGTCCTCGGGCAGTCCCAAGAGCAGTACTTC. Amino acid sequence: CASSLVLGQSQEQYF.

The chain couples TRBV30 to TRBJ1-1; D is uncertain. Germline CDR1 and CDR2: GTSNPN and SVGIG (reference sequence). Trimming took 0 bases from V and 1 from J, leaving 9 bases between them. The CDR3 consists of 14 residues. The CDR3 DNA reads TGTGCCTGGAGTGTATCCGGCGGGAACACTGAAGCTTTCTTT. Translating gives CAWSVSGGNTEAFF.

V is TRBV16 and J is TRBJ2-7, with 8 bases matching TRBD1. Losses at the gene ends were 4 bases for V and 4 bases for J; bases not matched to a gene: 6. The CDR3 length is 14 residues. From germline, CDR1 is KGHSY and CDR2 FQNENV. The CDR3 loop is CASSPGTGGYEQYF. Written as DNA, the CDR3 is TGTGCCAGCAGCCCAGGGACAGGAGGGTACGAGCAGTACTTC.

For the CDR3, the DNA is TGTGCCAGTAGTCTTTCAAGTCCGGACCTCTACTCCTACGAGCAGTACTTC. It is translated as CASSLSSPDLYSYEQYF. V gene TRBV19 combines with J gene TRBJ2-7; D uncertain. The CDR3 is made up of 17 amino acids. Looked up from germline, CDR1 is LNHDA and CDR2 is SQIVND (reference sequence). Trimming stripped 5 bases from V and 0 bases from J, with 20 bases between.

The chain links TRBV30 to TRBJ2-1; D is undetermined. Between the trimmed V and J ends, which lost 0 bases and 6 bases, there was a span of 9 bases. Per germline, CDR1 GTSNPN and CDR2 SVGIG (reference sequence). CDR3 size: 13 residues. The CDR3 DNA is TGTGCCTGGAGTGTTGGCCCGCCCAATGAGCAGTTCTTC. Translation: CAWSVGPPNEQFF.

V usage is TRBV5-1 and J usage is TRBJ2-5; weak D call: TRBD2 (5 bases). Per germline, CDR1 SGHRS and CDR2 YFSETQ. Trimming cost V 2 bases and J 8 bases, with 10 bases left between them. This CDR3 contains 12 residues. CDR3: CASSFEDLTQYF. The CDR3 nucleotides are TGCGCCAGCAGCTTTGAGGACTTAACCCAGTACTTC.

The chain employs TRBV2 and TRBJ2-7; tentative D call: TRBD1 (6 bases). CDR3 length equals 15 residues. From germline, CDR1 is SNHLY and CDR2 FYNNEI. Between the trimmed V and J ends, which lost 6 bases and 4 bases, there was a span of 19 bases. The CDR3 region has the DNA TGTGCCAGCAGATGGGACACAGCCAAGTTGTACGAGCAGTACTTC. Its protein product is CASRWDTAKLYEQYF.

V is TRBV28 and J is TRBJ2-7; 8 bases are a match to TRBD2. This CDR3 spans 15 amino acids. With V trimmed by 5 bases and J by 3 bases, 9 bases remained unmatched. Looked up from germline, CDR1 is MDHEN and CDR2 is SYDVKM. The CDR3 nucleotides read TGTGCCAGCAGTCCCCGGGAGGGTCGGATCTACGAGCAGTACTTC. Translating gives CASSPREGRIYEQYF.

This sequence joins TRBV30 and TRBJ2-2; no firm D call. Trimming shortened V by 1 base and J by 7 bases, and 4 bases separated the two germline ends. Germline values: CDR1 GTSNPN, CDR2 SVGIG (reference sequence). This CDR3 has 11 amino acids. The CDR3 nucleotides are TGTGCCTGGAGTGGTAACGGGGAGCTGTTTTTT. Translating it yields CAWSGNGELFF.

The chain employs TRBV7-9 and TRBJ1-1; unclear D gene. The CDR3 extends over 12 amino acids. Looked up from germline, CDR1 is SEHNR and CDR2 is FQNEAQ (reference sequence). V was clipped by 6 bases and J by 0 bases, with 5 bases between them. CDR3 sequence (DNA): TGTGCCAGCAGGGATATGAACACTGAAGCTTTCTTT. It specifies CASRDMNTEAFF.

Here the CDR3 DNA reads TGTGCCAGCAGCTTAATGGTGAACACTGAAGCTTTCTTT. This sequence encodes CASSLMVNTEAFF. V is TRBV5-8 and J is TRBJ1-1; D not certain. V was shortened by 2 bases and J by 0 bases, with 5 bases between the two germline ends. The V gene's germline CDR1 is SGHTS and CDR2 YDEGEE. CDR3 size: 13 residues.